This T cell receptor beta chain was found in a study of beta chain features in type 1 diabetes. J gave up 8 bases and V 3 bases, and 8 bases lay outside the gene matches. This CDR3 contains 15 residues. CDR1 is KGHSH, CDR2 LQKENI, per germline. On this clone: Its antigen is undetermined.

Study-wide points: Moderate yet significant TCRB CDR3 shortening was seen in Type 1 diabetes patients in all four CD4+ subsets.

The investigators reverse transcribed all of the isolated RNA, so they sequenced expressed TCRB transcripts. Assay: immunoSEQ multiplex PCR; the TCRdb copy retains only in-frame clones and omits some. The sample has about 700,000 clones, roughly 13% seen once; the top ten hold about 0.02%. Sorting based on CD45RO/CCR7/CD25/CD127/CD95/CD27 separated CD4+ naive, central memory, regulatory and stem cell-like memory cells. The V and J genes are TRBV18 and TRBJ2-1; 9 positions match TRBD2. This clonotype was sampled from a man younger than 35 with type 1 diabetes. Sequencing was performed on naive CD4+ T cells from blood. CDR3 sequence: CASSPMAGGLDEQFF. Written as DNA, the CDR3 is TGTGCCAGCTCACCTATGGCGGGGGGGCTGGATGAGCAGTTCTTC.